Sequencing of this T cell receptor (beta chain) was carried out in a study of metastatic and nonmetastatic thyroid tumors (dated by TCRdb to 2020 to 2021). Context from the whole study: Repertoires were compared across peripheral blood and tumor or nodule tissue samples from malignant and benign thyroid patients.

The germline V gene encodes CDR1 LGHNA and CDR2 YNFKEQ. Deletion took 0 bases off V and 2 bases off J, with a span of 14 bases between the germline ends. The CDR3 runs 16 residues from the cysteine to the phenylalanine. Only the CDR3 DNA is retained, 48 bases long and in frame from the first base. Before undergoing thyroid surgery, none of the patients had been given any kind of treatment. Using T-cell receptor beta sequencing, the study looked back at clinical samples from patients collected from the early 2010s to the late 2010s. Receptor amplification or capture employed PCR. The instrument was an Illumina HiSeq 4000. High-throughput sequencing was used to profile the TCR beta-chain CDR3 region of each patient. The study's own analysis went as follows. A classifier to discriminate distant-metastatic papillary thyroid cancer patients was built from CDR3 differences across clinicopathological groups. To measure repertoire diversity the researchers used the Shannon index, while the Morisita-Horn index served to gauge how similar the tumor and blood repertoires were. The public reads were reanalyzed by TCRdb: fastp trimming at Q25, MiXCR alignment, in-frame beta chains only. The V and J calls follow TCRdb's processing rather than the paper's. A total of almost 9,000 clones appear in this sample, around 15% of them only once. The top ten clones comprise 5% to 7% of the sample.

This clone was seen many times. Which antigen it targets is not known. The record has no base qualities; no much larger clone is one base away. Overall study outcomes, separate from this receptor: In both blood and tumor samples, malignant tumors were reported to have significantly higher TCR beta diversity than benign nodules.

Input material: blood. The receptor's source is a female donor with papillary thyroid cancer or a benign thyroid nodule (not recorded which). Some clones in this sample may be carry-over from other donors' samples. This receptor chain uses TRBV4-2 and TRBJ2-7; the D gene is unclear. The CDR3 region reads CASSQDIGGAPYEQYF. The DNA sequence is TGTGCCAGCAGCCAAGATATCGGCGGCGCGCCCTACGAGCAGTACTTC.